These T cell receptor beta chains were read from a single sample in a study of PD-L1 blockade in urothelial cancer. Produced via immunoSEQ multiplex PCR; TCRdb's table is partial and in-frame only. The top ten hold approximately 10% of the sample, which has more than 60,000 clones, 85% to 90% seen once. Material: PBMCs, obtained around atezolizumab (anti-PD-L1) treatment. These receptors came from a man aged 55 to 70 with urothelial cancer. Each CDR3 is given with its conserved first and last residue. A D gene is named only where the DNA matches it firmly. Size is omitted from some rows. Given values are once, few, many or a class for expanded clones.

.	TRBV5-1	TRBJ1-1	.	TGCGCCAGCAGCGTTAGGGGCACTGAAGCTTTCTTT	CASSVRGTEAFF
TRBD1	TRBV5-8	TRBJ1-1	.	TGTGCCAGCAGCTTCCGGGACAGAGAAGCTTTCTTT	CASSFRDREAFF
.	TRBV2	TRBJ1-5	.	TGTGCCAGCAGCCAACAGGGCCTTGGGGAGCCCCAGCATTTT	CASSQQGLGEPQHF
TRBD2	TRBV7-9	TRBJ2-1	once	TGTGCCAGCAGCCAATCCGGGGGGACGGTAAACAATGAGCAGTTCTTC	CASSQSGGTVNNEQFF
TRBD2	TRBV28	TRBJ2-1	few	TGTGCCAGCATCAATAGCGGGAGTGGAGAGCAGTTCTTC	CASINSGSGEQFF
.	TRBV19	TRBJ1-4	.	TGTGCCAGTAGTCCGAGATCGGGGGGGCGGCGTTTTAATGAAAAACTGTTTTTT	CASSPRSGGRRFNEKLFF
TRBD1	TRBV2	TRBJ1-2	.	TGTGCCAACACCTTAGGGACAGGGCTCATTGGGGGAGTCTACACCTTC	CANTLGTGLIGGVYTF
TRBD1	TRBV4-1	TRBJ1-5	.	TGCGCCAGCAGCCAAGATGGGACAGGGAGCCAGCCCCAGCATTTT	CASSQDGTGSQPQHF
TRBD1	TRBV6-1	TRBJ2-3	once	TGTGCCAGCAGTGAGGCAGGGGGTATAGATACGCAGTATTTT	CASSEAGGIDTQYF
.	TRBV11-2	TRBJ1-2	.	TGTGCCAGCAGCTTAGGATGGGGGCAATACTATGCCTACACCTTC	CASSLGWGQYYAYTF
TRBD1	TRBV19	TRBJ1-1	few	TGTGCCAGTAGTGGGAGACAGGGAATGGCTGAAGCTTTCTTT	CASSGRQGMAEAFF
.	TRBV5-5	TRBJ2-3	.	TGTGCCAGCAGCCCTGGTTATCACTCTAGCACAGATACGCAGTATTTT	CASSPGYHSSTDTQYF
.	TRBV28	TRBJ1-2	.	TGTGCCAGCAGTCCAGGACAGCCGGGGGGCTACACCTTC	CASSPGQPGGYTF
.	TRBV2	TRBJ1-5	.	TGTGCCAGCAGGAGGGTAAATCAGCCCCAGCATTTT	CASRRVNQPQHF
.	TRBV29-1	TRBJ1-3	.	TGCAGCGTTCGGGAGGGGTCAAACACCATATATTTT	CSVREGSNTIYF
.	TRBV2	TRBJ1-5	once	TGTGCCAGCAGTGACAGGGGCAATCAGCCCCAGCATTTT	CASSDRGNQPQHF
TRBD1	TRBV6-5	TRBJ2-1	.	TGTGCCAGCAGTCGGACAGGGTACAATGAGCAGTTCTTC	CASSRTGYNEQFF
TRBD2	TRBV18	TRBJ2-3	.	TGTGCCAGCTCACCCCTCGGGAGGATTGGGGATACGCAGTATTTT	CASSPLGRIGDTQYF
.	TRBV13	TRBJ2-5	once	TGTGCCAGCAGCTCGTTACAGGGTCCCGTGATGACCCAGTACTTC	CASSSLQGPVMTQYF
.	TRBV7-9	TRBJ2-7	.	TGTGCCAGCAACCCTTCGGGGGAGCTTGGCGAGCAGTACTTC	CASNPSGELGEQYF
TRBD1	TRBV7-9	TRBJ2-4	once	TGTGCCAGCAGCTTATTACAGGGGGTCGTCAAAAACATTCAGTACTTC	CASSLLQGVVKNIQYF
TRBD1	TRBV19	TRBJ1-5	.	TGTGCCAGTAGTAACCCAGGGACAGCTTACAATCAGCCCCAGCATTTT	CASSNPGTAYNQPQHF
.	TRBV7-7	TRBJ2-5	.	TGTGCTAGCAGCCTCGACCAAGAGACCCAGTACTTC	CASSLDQETQYF
.	TRBV27	TRBJ2-3	.	TGTGCCAGCCTACCCCTCCTTTCCCTGACGGGACAAACCACAGATACGCAGTATTTT	CASLPLLSLTGQTTDTQYF
TRBD2	TRBV7-3	TRBJ2-3	.	TGTGCCAGCAGCTTAAGACTAGCGGGAGGGCCAGATAGCACAGATACGCAGTATTTT	CASSLRLAGGPDSTDTQYF
TRBD1	TRBV6-5	TRBJ1-3	once	TGTGCCACCCATGACAGGGTTACTGGAAACACCATATATTTT	CATHDRVTGNTIYF
TRBD1	TRBV4-1	TRBJ2-7	.	TGCGCCAGCAGCCAACCGGGACAGGGGTTCTACGAGCAGTACTTC	CASSQPGQGFYEQYF
.	TRBV13	TRBJ2-2	.	TGTGCCAGCAGCTTCGGGGGAACCGGGGAGCTGTTTTTT	CASSFGGTGELFF
.	TRBV4-1	TRBJ1-4	once	TGCGCCAGCAGCCCGACAGGCCCTCTTAATGAAAAACTGTTTTTT	CASSPTGPLNEKLFF
TRBD1	TRBV2	TRBJ2-7	.	TGTGCCAGCAGAGGAACAGGGGCCAGTCCGTACGAGCAGTACTTC	CASRGTGASPYEQYF
.	TRBV18	TRBJ1-1	.	TGTGCCAGCTCACCCTGGCGGCAGGGTAAGACTGAAGCTTTCTTT	CASSPWRQGKTEAFF
TRBD1	TRBV7-9	TRBJ1-5	once	TGTGCCAGCAGCGATACGGGACAGCCAAATCAGCCCCAGCATTTT	CASSDTGQPNQPQHF
.	TRBV6-1	TRBJ2-2	.	TGTGCCAGCAGGGCCCCTGAATACACCGGGGAGCTGTTTTTT	CASRAPEYTGELFF
.	TRBV27	TRBJ2-7	.	TGTGCCAGCAGAAAAATGGACAGCGCCTACGAGCAGTACTTC	CASRKMDSAYEQYF
TRBD1	TRBV18	TRBJ2-1	.	TGTGCCAGCTCACCGGGGACAGCTTACAATGAGCAGTTCTTC	CASSPGTAYNEQFF
TRBD1	TRBV2	TRBJ2-7	.	TGTGCCAGCAGTGATCCGGGACAGGGGGCCTACGAGCAGTACTTC	CASSDPGQGAYEQYF
.	TRBV18	TRBJ2-1	.	TGTGCCAGCTCACCAGGTCCAGGGATCAATGAGCAGTTCTTC	CASSPGPGINEQFF
TRBD2	TRBV2	TRBJ2-3	.	TGTGCCAGCAGGACGGGTAGCGGGGGGGGAGATACGCAGTATTTT	CASRTGSGGGDTQYF
.	TRBV11-2	TRBJ1-1	.	TGTGCCAGCAGCGGGGGGGGTATGAGGAACACTGAAGCTTTCTTT	CASSGGGMRNTEAFF
.	TRBV27	TRBJ1-3	few	TGTGCCAGCAGTTTATCCTTCCAACAACCCATATATTTT	CASSLSFQQPIYF
TRBD2	TRBV6-1	TRBJ2-3	.	TGTGCCAGCAGTGAATATCCCCGACTAGCGGGGGGGGATACGCAGTATTTT	CASSEYPRLAGGDTQYF
TRBD2	TRBV30	TRBJ2-1	.	TGTGCCACCGCCTCGATGGCGGGAGACTTTGAGCAGTTCTTC	CATASMAGDFEQFF
.	TRBV7-9	TRBJ1-5	once	TGTGCCAGCAGCTTAGGGGCAGGGGCCGGTCAGCCCCAGCATTTT	CASSLGAGAGQPQHF
TRBD2	TRBV5-8	TRBJ2-3	.	TGTGCCAGCAGCTTTGGGACTAGAGGGGTTGATACGCAGTATTTT	CASSFGTRGVDTQYF
.	TRBV1	TRBJ2-7	.	TGCACCAGCAGCCTACCCACCGTTCGGACAGGGGGGGACGAGCAGTACTTC	CTSSLPTVRTGGDEQYF
TRBD1	TRBV6-6	TRBJ2-7	.	TGTGCCAGCAGTTACCCGGGACAGGGGGCTAACGAGCAGTACTTC	CASSYPGQGANEQYF
TRBD2	TRBV27	TRBJ2-1	.	TGTGCCAGCAGTCCACAGCGGGGCCTATACAATGAGCAGTTCTTC	CASSPQRGLYNEQFF
.	TRBV10-1	TRBJ1-2	once	TGCGCCAGCAGTGAGGTCCAAAACTATGGCTACACCTTC	CASSEVQNYGYTF
.	TRBV28	TRBJ2-1	.	TGTGCCAGCAGTTGGGTGGCGAGCGGAGATCCTTACAATGAGCAGTTCTTC	CASSWVASGDPYNEQFF
TRBD1	TRBV2	TRBJ1-4	.	TGTGCCAGCAGTACAGGGGGCGCGAGGGGAAAACTGTTTTTT	CASSTGGARGKLFF
TRBD1	TRBV5-8	TRBJ1-5	few	TGTGCCAGCAGGTTACACAGGGGTAGCAATCAGCCCCAGCATTTT	CASRLHRGSNQPQHF
TRBD1	TRBV7-2	TRBJ1-2	.	TGTGCCAGCAGCTTAGCGTGGGGGGGACAGGGGACTAAAGGCTACACCTTC	CASSLAWGGQGTKGYTF
.	TRBV6-1	TRBJ2-3	.	TGTGCCAGCAGTGAACAGGCGGGGCGATACACAGATACGCAGTATTTT	CASSEQAGRYTDTQYF
.	TRBV7-9	TRBJ2-1	.	TGTGCCAGCAGCTTCGGTCTTTACAATGAGCAGTTCTTC	CASSFGLYNEQFF
TRBD1	TRBV19	TRBJ2-7	.	TGTGCCAGTAGTACGGGGACAGGGGGAGCCTACGAGCAGTACTTC	CASSTGTGGAYEQYF
TRBD1	TRBV7-9	TRBJ1-2	once	TGTGCCAGCAGCTTAGGAAAGACAGGGCTTGGCTACACCTTC	CASSLGKTGLGYTF
TRBD2	TRBV27	TRBJ2-1	.	TGTGCCAGCGGACGGACTAGCGGAAACAATGAGCAGTTCTTC	CASGRTSGNNEQFF